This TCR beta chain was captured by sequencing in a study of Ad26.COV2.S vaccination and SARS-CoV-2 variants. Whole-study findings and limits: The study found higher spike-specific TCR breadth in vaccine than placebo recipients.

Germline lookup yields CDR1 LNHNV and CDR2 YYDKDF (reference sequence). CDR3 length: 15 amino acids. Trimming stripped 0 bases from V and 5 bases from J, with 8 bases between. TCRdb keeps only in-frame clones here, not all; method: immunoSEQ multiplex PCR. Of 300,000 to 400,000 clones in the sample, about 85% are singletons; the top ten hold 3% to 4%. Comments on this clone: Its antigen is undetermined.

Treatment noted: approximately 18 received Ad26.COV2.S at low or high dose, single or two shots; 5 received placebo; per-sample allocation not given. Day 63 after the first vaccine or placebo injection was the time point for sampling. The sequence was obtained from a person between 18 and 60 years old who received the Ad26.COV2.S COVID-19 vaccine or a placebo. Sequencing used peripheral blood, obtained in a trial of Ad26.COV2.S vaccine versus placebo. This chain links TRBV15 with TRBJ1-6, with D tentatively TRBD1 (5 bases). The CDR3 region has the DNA TGTGCCACCAGCAGAGATTCAGGGAATAATTCACCCCTCCACTTT. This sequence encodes CATSRDSGNNSPLHF.